This note documents a single TCR beta chain sequence. Its antigen has not been determined. No much larger clone is present one base from it, and per-base qualities are unavailable. The data stem from a study of blood T cell repertoires in COVID-19 (dated by TCRdb to between 2020 and 2021). A note on the overall study: Samples covering the acute and convalescent phases of COVID-19 were provided by collaborators in the United States, Italy and Spain. The prospective study material was composed of cDNA or gDNA derived from T cells, B-cell-depleted T cells, or PBMCs. The dataset comprised deeply sampled blood TCRbeta repertoires from subjects exposed to, actively infected with, or recovered from COVID-19. The repertoires were released in a freely available public database intended as a resource for research on the immune response to SARS-CoV-2. Samples came from the ongoing ImmuneRACE study (first 160 participants) plus 1,254 subjects from 6 global collaborators. A de-identified subject ID, COVID-19 status, age in years and sex were almost always included in the sample metadata. Where HLA class I and class II types were available, the types were taken from metadata supplied by the sample provider, not from assay-based typing.

Study-wide findings and limitations: Clinical and demographic metadata were provided uncurated, with the amount varying by source and participant.

CDR1 and CDR2, looked up from the germline V gene, are ENHRY and SYGVKD. V lost 6 bases and J lost 0 bases; the stretch between them is 12 bases long. From the cysteine through the phenylalanine, the CDR3 covers 14 amino acids. CDR3 DNA is the only sequence kept; it has 42 bases, read in frame from the first base. TCRbeta CDR3 regions were amplified from genomic DNA using the immunoSEQ Assay, a bias-controlled multiplex PCR. Per the original workflow: The number of nucleated cells in each sample was estimated from the amplification of reference gene primers within the assay. To quantify the absolute abundance of each unique TCRbeta CDR3 rearrangement, sequence reads were collapsed and filtered. For each sample, productive Simpson clonality was calculated as the square root of Simpson's diversity index across productive rearrangements. In TCRdb, the immuneACCESS table is reduced to in-frame sequences with V and J assigned. These tables do not hold every clone; where another copy was compared, an unresolved V gene accounts for under half, and the others remain unexplained. That table furnishes V, J and clone size, whereas the DNA furnished D and trimming. This sample holds roughly 100,000 clones; about four fifths were observed only once. Approximately 10% of the sample rests with the top ten.

The collaborating institutions used their own protocols to collect whole blood in K2EDTA tubes. For TCRbeta analysis, collaborator samples were shipped as frozen whole blood, as isolated PBMCs, or as DNA extracted from either sample type. The TCR originated in a woman aged 70-85 years with acute or convalescent COVID-19. This chain joins TRBV10-3 to TRBJ2-7, with no confidently assigned D gene. The sequenced material came from peripheral blood. The CDR3 sequence is CAIRPGLASYEQYF. The DNA sequence is given as TGTGCCATCAGGCCAGGATTGGCCTCCTACGAGCAGTACTTC.